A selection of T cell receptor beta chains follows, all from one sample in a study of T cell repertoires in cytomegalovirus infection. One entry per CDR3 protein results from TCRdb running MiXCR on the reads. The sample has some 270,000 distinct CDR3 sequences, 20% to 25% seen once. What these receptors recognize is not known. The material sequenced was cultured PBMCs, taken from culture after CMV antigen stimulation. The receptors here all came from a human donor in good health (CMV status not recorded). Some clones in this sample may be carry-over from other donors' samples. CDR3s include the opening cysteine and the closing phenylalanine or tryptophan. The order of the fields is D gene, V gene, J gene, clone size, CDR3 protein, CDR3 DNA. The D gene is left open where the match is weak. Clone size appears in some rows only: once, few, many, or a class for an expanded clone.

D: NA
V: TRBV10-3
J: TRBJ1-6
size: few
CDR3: CAISELYNSPLHF
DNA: TGTGCCATCAGCGAATTATATAATTCACCCCTCCACTTT

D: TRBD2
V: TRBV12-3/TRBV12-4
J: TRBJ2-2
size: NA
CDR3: CASSFLAGLTGELFF
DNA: TGTGCCAGCAGTTTCCTAGCGGGACTCACCGGGGAGCTGTTTTTT

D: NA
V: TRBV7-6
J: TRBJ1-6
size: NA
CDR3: CASSDLPGAIRNSPLHF
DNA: TGTGCCAGCAGCGATCTCCCAGGGGCGATACGTAATTCACCCCTCCACTTT

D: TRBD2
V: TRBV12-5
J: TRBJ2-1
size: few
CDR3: CASGLPGTTFSSYNEQFF
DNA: TGTGCTAGTGGTTTACCTGGGACTACCTTTAGCTCCTACAATGAGCAGTTCTTC

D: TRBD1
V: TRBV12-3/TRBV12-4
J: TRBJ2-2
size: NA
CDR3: CASSYPGGGVNTGELFF
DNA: TGTGCCAGCAGTTATCCAGGGGGCGGGGTGAACACCGGGGAGCTGTTTTTT

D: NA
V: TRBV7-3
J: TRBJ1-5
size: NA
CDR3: CSGKSSNQPQHF
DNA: TGTAGCGGGAAATCGAGCAATCAGCCCCAGCATTTT

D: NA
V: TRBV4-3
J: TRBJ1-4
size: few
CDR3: CASSQDPKPTNEKLFF
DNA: TGCGCCAGCAGCCAAGATCCGAAACCAACTAATGAAAAACTGTTTTTT

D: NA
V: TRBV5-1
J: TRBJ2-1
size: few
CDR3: CASSPEYRPSSYNEQFF
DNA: TGCGCCAGCAGCCCGGAATATCGGCCGAGCTCCTACAATGAGCAGTTCTTC

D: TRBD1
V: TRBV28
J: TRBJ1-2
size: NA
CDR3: CASANPPGTGFYGYTF
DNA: TGTGCCAGCGCAAACCCTCCCGGGACAGGATTCTATGGCTACACCTTC

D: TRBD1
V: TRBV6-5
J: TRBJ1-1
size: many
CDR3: CASSYLQGGDTEAFF
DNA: TGTGCCAGCAGTTACCTACAGGGGGGGGACACTGAAGCTTTCTTT

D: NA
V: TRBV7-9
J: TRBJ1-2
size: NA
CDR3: CASSFATGIDGYTF
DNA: TGTGCCAGCAGCTTTGCCACAGGGATTGATGGCTACACCTTC

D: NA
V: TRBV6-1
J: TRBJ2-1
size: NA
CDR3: CASRLAAEAPEQFF
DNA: TGTGCCAGCAGATTAGCGGCAGAGGCCCCTGAGCAGTTCTTC

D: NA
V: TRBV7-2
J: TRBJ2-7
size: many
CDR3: CASSLAGNYEQYF
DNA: TGTGCCAGCAGCTTAGCCGGGAATTACGAGCAGTACTTC

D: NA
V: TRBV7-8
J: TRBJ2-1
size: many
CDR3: CASSLERSGYPGSNEQFF
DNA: TGTGCCAGCAGCTTAGAGCGGAGCGGATATCCGGGGAGCAATGAGCAGTTCTTC

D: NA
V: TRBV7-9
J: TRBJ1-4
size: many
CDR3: CASSLGYRSPEKLFF
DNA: TGTGCCAGCAGCTTAGGATATAGGTCTCCTGAAAAACTGTTTTTT

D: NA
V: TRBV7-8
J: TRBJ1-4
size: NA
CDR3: CASSAQQGWANEKLFF
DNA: TGTGCCAGCAGCGCGCAACAGGGTTGGGCTAATGAAAAACTGTTTTTT

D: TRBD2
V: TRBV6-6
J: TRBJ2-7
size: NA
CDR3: CASSRPSSGSSYEQYF
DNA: TGTGCCAGCAGTCGCCCCTCTAGCGGGAGCTCCTACGAGCAGTACTTC

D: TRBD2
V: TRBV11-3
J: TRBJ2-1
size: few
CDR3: CASSLRGVASGNEQFF
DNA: TGTGCCAGCAGCTTACGGGGGGTGGCTAGCGGGAATGAGCAGTTCTTC

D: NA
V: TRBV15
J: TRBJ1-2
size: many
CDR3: CATSRDIGSNLQGYTF
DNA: TGTGCCACCAGCAGGGATATAGGGTCCAACCTACAGGGCTACACCTTC

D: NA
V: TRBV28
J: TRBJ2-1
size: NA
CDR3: CASREASYNEQFF
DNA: TGTGCCAGCAGGGAAGCCTCCTACAATGAGCAGTTCTTC

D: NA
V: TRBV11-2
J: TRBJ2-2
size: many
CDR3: CASSLGLRRAGELFF
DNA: TGTGCCAGCAGCTTGGGCCTGCGTAGGGCCGGGGAGCTGTTTTTT

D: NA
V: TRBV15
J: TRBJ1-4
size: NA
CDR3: CATSRAEQAGDEKLFF
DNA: TGTGCCACCAGCAGAGCCGAACAGGCCGGGGATGAAAAACTGTTTTTT

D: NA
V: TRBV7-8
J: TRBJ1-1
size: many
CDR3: CASSLARGGMNTEAFF
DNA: TGTGCCAGCAGCTTAGCGCGGGGGGGAATGAACACTGAAGCTTTCTTT

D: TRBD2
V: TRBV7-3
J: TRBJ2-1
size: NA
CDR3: CASSLPSSGVDGQFF
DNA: TGTGCCAGCAGCTTACCGTCTAGCGGGGTGGATGGGCAGTTCTTC

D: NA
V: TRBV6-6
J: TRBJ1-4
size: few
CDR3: CASSYYQVQVSTNEKLFF
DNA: TGTGCCAGCAGTTACTACCAGGTTCAAGTTTCAACTAATGAAAAACTGTTTTTT

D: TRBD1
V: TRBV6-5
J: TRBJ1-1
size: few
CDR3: CASSNDRGKKAFF
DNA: TGTGCCAGCAGCAATGACAGGGGAAAAAAAGCTTTCTTT

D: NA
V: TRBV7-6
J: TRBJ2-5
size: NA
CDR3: CASSSTGTYKETQYF
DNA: TGTGCCAGCAGCTCGACCGGGACCTATAAAGAGACCCAGTACTTC

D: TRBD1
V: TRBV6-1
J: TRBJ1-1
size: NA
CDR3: CASSPGQGTEAFF
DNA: TGTGCCAGCAGCCCGGGACAGGGGACTGAAGCTTTCTTT